Shown below are 27 T cell receptor beta chains from a single sample sequenced in a study of CD8 T cell repertoires and HIV-1 epitope variants. Profiled with immunoSEQ multiplex PCR; TCRdb holds only in-frame clones, not every one. The profile shows some 100,000 clones, approximately 70% of them singletons. Sequencing was performed on uncultured baseline CD8+ T cells from peripheral blood mononuclear cells (PBMCs). These TCRs come from a male donor with HIV.

The CDR3 sequence: CSVTLSETQYF. Written as DNA, the CDR3 is TGCAGCGTTACTTTGTCAGAGACCCAGTACTTC. This rearrangement joins TRBV29-1 to TRBJ2-5; D is uncertain. V shed 5 bases and J shed 4 bases, with 8 bases lying between them. The CDR3 has 11 amino acids. Germline loops: CDR1 SQVTM, CDR2 ANQGSEA.

This clone was seen a handful of times. At one boundary the junction diverges from the germline segment, which might be a read error. The chain is built from TRBV2 and TRBJ1-2, with TRBD1 identical over 7 bases. The CDR3 is 10 amino acids. CDR1 and CDR2 from the germline V gene are SNHLY and FYNNEI. CDR3 amino acids: CASSERDSYF. The DNA for the CDR3 is TGTGCCAGCAGTGAAAGGGACAGCTATTTC.

The chain is built from TRBV4-3 and TRBJ2-1; 8 nucleotides match TRBD1. Trimming at V came to 3 bases and at J to 7 bases, leaving 5 bases not matched to a gene. The CDR3 consists of 14 residues. The germline gives CDR1 LGHNA, CDR2 YSLEER. The CDR3 loop is CASSQITGGNEQFF. CDR3 nucleotide sequence: TGCGCCAGCAGCCAGATTACAGGGGGGAATGAGCAGTTCTTC.

This clone was counted only a few times. This sequence joins TRBV28 and TRBJ1-4; D ambiguous. This CDR3 spans 15 amino acids. Germline V gene lookup returns CDR1 MDHEN and CDR2 SYDVKM. Trimming removed 2 bases from V and 6 bases from J, with 13 bases in between. CDR3 in DNA: TGTGCCAGCAGTTTAGTGGGTCTCGGGGATGAAAAACTGTTTTTT. It codes for CASSLVGLGDEKLFF.

The CDR3 DNA reads TGCGCCAGCAGGCTACGATCGGAGGCTGGCGAGCAGTACTTC. Translating it yields CASRLRSEAGEQYF. This sequence joins TRBV5-1 and TRBJ2-7; D is possibly TRBD2 (5 bases). This CDR3 has 14 amino acids. Germline V gene sequence: CDR1 SGHRS, CDR2 YFSETQ. Trimming removed 5 bases at V and 6 bases at J, with 18 bases between.

The V gene is TRBV4-1, the J gene TRBJ1-5; tentative D call: TRBD1 (6 bases). Germline V gives CDR1 MGHRA, CDR2 YSYEKL. There are 17 residues in the CDR3. With 0 bases removed from V and 7 bases from J, the gap between germline ends came to 19 bases. The chain's CDR3 is CASSQDPSGGQRQPQHF. The DNA of the CDR3 is TGCGCCAGCAGCCAAGATCCGAGTGGGGGGCAGAGACAGCCCCAGCATTTT.

J is TRBJ1-1 and V is TRBV7-9; no reliable D call. V shed 5 bases and J shed 2 bases, with 3 bases lying between them. Germline V gene lookup returns CDR1 SEHNR and CDR2 FQNEAQ (reference sequence). The CDR3 length is 11 residues. DNA of the CDR3: TGTGCCAGCAGCCTAAACACTGAAGCTTTCTTT. This translates into CASSLNTEAFF.

CDR3 amino acids: CASSYSRVGDTEAFF. CDR3 coding DNA: TGTGCCAGCAGCTACTCAAGGGTTGGTGACACTGAAGCTTTCTTT. The gene calls are TRBV7-2 and TRBJ1-1, with D uncertain. CDR3 size: 15 residues. Germline-derived CDR1 and CDR2 are SGHTA and FQGNSA. Trimming took 4 bases from V and 3 from J, leaving 15 bases between them.

The rearrangement joins TRBV28 to TRBJ1-2; a possible D gene is TRBD1 (5 bases). The length of the CDR3 is 16 residues. Germline V lookup: CDR1 MDHEN, CDR2 SYDVKM. Trimming took off 2 bases at V and 7 bases at J, with 20 bases between the two ends. The CDR3 protein is CASSLSPSMQGSGYTF. CDR3 in DNA: TGTGCCAGCAGTTTAAGCCCTTCCATGCAGGGTAGTGGCTACACCTTC.

CDR3 protein: CATSRGTTGGGSPDRAQYF. Here the CDR3 DNA reads TGTGCCACCAGCAGAGGGACGACCGGGGGGGGATCCCCCGACAGGGCCCAGTACTTC. This chain connects TRBV15 to TRBJ2-5; the D gene is possibly TRBD2 (8 bases). CDR1 and CDR2 from the germline V gene are LNHNV and YYDKDF (reference sequence). The V end lost 1 base, the J end lost 9 bases, and 30 bases lay between the germline ends. There are 19 residues in the CDR3. Looking up the rest from reference TRBV15 and TRBJ2-5 gives the full variable domain: DAMVIQNPRYQVTQFGKPVTLSCSQTLNHNVMYWYQQKSSQAPKLLFHYYDKDFNNEADTPDNFQSRRPNTSFCFLDIRSPGLGDTAMYLCATSRGTTGGGSPDRAQYFGPGTRLLVL.

This chain connects TRBV9 to TRBJ2-7; TRBD2 matches at 11 bases. The CDR3 totals 15 residues. The junction had 5 bases not matched to a gene; V was cut back by 0 bases and J by 6 bases. Germline V gene data show CDR1 as SGDLS and CDR2 as YYNGEE. As DNA, the CDR3 is TGTGCCAGCAGCGTAGAACTAGCGGGGGTTGGCGAGCAGTACTTC. The encoded protein is CASSVELAGVGEQYF.

The chain has TRBV2 and TRBJ2-5; the match to TRBD2 covers 11 bases. Germline V gene sequence: CDR1 SNHLY, CDR2 FYNNEI. Trimming cost V 4 bases and J 3 bases; bases outside gene matches: 13. This CDR3 has 18 amino acids. CDR3: CASSASQTSGGWKETQYF. The CDR3 DNA reads as TGTGCCAGCAGTGCCTCCCAAACTAGCGGGGGTTGGAAAGAGACCCAGTACTTC.

This chain uses TRBV4-2 with TRBJ2-1, with 11 bases identical to TRBD2. V was clipped by 0 bases and J by 5 bases; unmatched bases: 3. In germline, CDR1 is LGHNA, CDR2 YNFKEQ. The CDR3 is 16 residues long. CDR3 residues: CASSQELAGANNEQFF. The CDR3 DNA reads TGTGCCAGCAGCCAAGAACTAGCGGGAGCCAACAATGAGCAGTTCTTC.

The gene calls are TRBV5-8 and TRBJ2-1, with D perhaps TRBD2 (7 bases). The V gene lost 4 bases and the J gene lost 10 bases, with 27 bases spanning the gap. This CDR3 is 17 amino acids long. Germline lookup yields CDR1 SGHTS and CDR2 YDEGEE. DNA for the CDR3: TGTGCCAGCAGCCCGCCGCGGGGGCGGAGACGACAATTGGAGCAGTTCTTC. Translation: CASSPPRGRRRQLEQFF.

V usage is TRBV27 and J usage is TRBJ2-5; D is undetermined. This CDR3 contains 10 residues. Germline loops: CDR1 MNHEY, CDR2 SMNVEV (reference sequence). Trimming pared 6 bases from V and 9 bases from J, leaving 8 bases between. CDR3 sequence reads: CASSAAAQYF. Here the CDR3 DNA reads TGTGCCAGCAGCGCCGCGGCCCAGTACTTC.

CDR3 loop: CASSPPVEGAGYEQYF. The CDR3, as DNA: TGTGCCAGCAGCCCCCCGGTAGAAGGCGCAGGCTACGAGCAGTACTTC. The V gene is TRBV16, the J gene TRBJ2-7; D not resolved. CDR1 and CDR2 (germline): KGHSY, FQNENV. Trimming took 4 bases from V and 3 from J, leaving 19 bases between them. The CDR3 contains 16 residues.

This rearrangement joins TRBV5-4 to TRBJ2-7, with D possibly TRBD1 on 5 matching bases. CDR1 and CDR2 (germline): SGHNT, YYREEE (reference sequence). V was clipped by 2 bases and J by 7 bases, with 13 bases between them. This CDR3 contains 13 residues. In nucleotides, the CDR3 is TGTGCCAGCAGCTTACGACAGAGTGGTGAGCAGTACTTC. It encodes CASSLRQSGEQYF.

The chain uses TRBV14 and TRBJ1-1, with a tentative D call TRBD1 (6 bases). The CDR3 has 15 amino acids. Trimming took 3 bases from V and 5 from J, leaving 16 bases between them. The germline V gene encodes CDR1 SGHDN and CDR2 FVKESK. CDR3 residues: CASSHRLGAGTEAFF. DNA for the CDR3: TGTGCCAGCAGCCACCGGTTGGGGGCGGGGACTGAAGCTTTCTTT.

The chain joins TRBV19 to TRBJ1-2; perhaps TRBD1 as D (5 bases). Trimming pared 4 bases from V and 3 bases from J, leaving 9 bases between. The germline CDR1 and CDR2 sequences are LNHDA and SQIVND (reference sequence). The CDR3 runs 13 residues. The CDR3 reads CASSTGGHYGYTF. The CDR3 bases are TGTGCCAGTAGTACGGGGGGACACTATGGCTACACCTTC.

The chain joins TRBV7-2 to TRBJ2-3; TRBD2 matches at 10 bases. The CDR3 spans 16 residues. The V segment lost 1 base and the J segment 1 base; nucleotides outside the gene matches: 2. The V gene's germline CDR1 is SGHTA and CDR2 FQGNSA. The chain's CDR3 is CASSLGLAGGTDTQYF. The CDR3 DNA follows: TGTGCCAGCAGCTTAGGGCTAGCGGGGGGCACAGATACGCAGTATTTT.

The V and J genes are TRBV9 and TRBJ2-2; 7 bases agree with TRBD2. This CDR3 has 14 residues. Trimming took 5 bases from V and 3 from J; bases not matched to a gene: 4. CDR1 and CDR2 from the germline V gene are SGDLS and YYNGEE. DNA for the CDR3: TGTGCCAGCAGGCCTGGACTAGACACCGGGGAGCTGTTTTTT. It specifies CASRPGLDTGELFF.

The V gene is TRBV21-1, the J gene TRBJ2-5. TRBV21-1 is classified as a pseudogene. CDR3 length: 21 amino acids. The CDR3 region has the DNA TGTGCCAGCAGCAATGACCCAAGGGACAGGGCGGGAGGGAGGCCCCAGGAGACCCAGTACTTC. This sequence encodes CASSNDPRDRAGGRPQETQYF.

The rearrangement uses TRBV27 and TRBJ1-1; TRBD1 might be the D (6 bases). The germline V and J ends were trimmed by 2 bases and 6 bases, with 16 bases remaining between them. The CDR3 consists of 15 residues. The germline CDR1 and CDR2 sequences are MNHEY and SMNVEV (reference sequence). CDR3 residues: CASSLQGYGYAEAFF. The CDR3 DNA reads as TGTGCCAGCAGTTTACAGGGGTATGGGTACGCTGAAGCTTTCTTT.

The V and J genes are TRBV18 and TRBJ2-1; the match to TRBD1 covers 8 bases. Germline lookup yields CDR1 KGHSH and CDR2 LQKENI. The junction had 10 bases not matched to a gene; V was cut back by 3 bases and J by 6 bases. The CDR3 consists of 16 residues. CDR3 in amino acids: CASSPSTGGFGNEQFF. CDR3 sequence (DNA): TGTGCCAGCTCACCGAGTACAGGGGGTTTTGGCAATGAGCAGTTCTTC.

This sequence joins TRBV5-1 and TRBJ2-1; TRBD1 aligns across 11 bases. Germline V CDR1 and CDR2: SGHRS, YFSETQ. Trimming took 4 bases from V and 5 from J; bases not matched to a gene: 2. The CDR3 loop spans 14 amino acids. The CDR3 is CASSRGQGDNEQFF. As DNA, the CDR3 is TGCGCCAGCAGCAGGGGACAGGGGGACAATGAGCAGTTCTTC. Full variable domain (outside the CDR3, taken from reference TRBV5-1 and TRBJ2-1): KAGVTQTPRYLIKTRGQQVTLSCSPISGHRSVSWYQQTPGQGLQFLFEYFSETQRNKGNFPGRFSGRQFSNSRSEMNVSTLELGDSALYLCASSRGQGDNEQFFGPGTRLTVL.

The genes are TRBV28 and TRBJ2-7; 7 bases align to TRBD1. Germline V lookup: CDR1 MDHEN, CDR2 SYDVKM. The CDR3 runs 12 residues. V lost 6 bases, J lost 10 bases, and 9 bases stayed unmatched. The CDR3 DNA reads TGTGCCAGCAGAGACAGGGCGTACGGACAGTACTTC. Amino acid sequence: CASRDRAYGQYF. The full variable domain, with the rest looked up from reference TRBV28 and TRBJ2-7, is DVKVTQSSRYLVKRTGEKVFLECVQDMDHENMFWYRQDPGLGLRLIYFSYDVKMKEKGDIPEGYSVSREKKERFSLILESASTNQTSMYLCASRDRAYGQYFGPGTRLTVT.

This clone was observed once. V and J are TRBV19 and TRBJ1-5; a possible D gene is TRBD1 (5 bases). The length of the CDR3 is 16 residues. CDR1 is LNHDA, CDR2 SQIVND, per germline (reference sequence). The V and J ends lost 5 bases and 3 bases respectively, with 17 bases between them. The CDR3 spells CASSVRTGVDNQPQHF. The CDR3 DNA sequence: TGTGCCAGTAGTGTAAGGACGGGGGTTGACAATCAGCCCCAGCATTTT.